These 23 T cell receptor beta chains were all obtained from the same sample, sequenced in a study of T cells in localized non-small cell lung cancer. Here immunoSEQ multiplex PCR was the method, and the copy in TCRdb shows in-frame clones only, minus some. The sample holds 13,000 or so clones; about 30% are singletons and the top ten take 7.2%. Sequencing used lung tumor tissue, obtained before any cancer treatment. All receptors derive from a female donor aged 60 or older with stage I lung adenocarcinoma.

The chain couples TRBV28 to TRBJ1-1; 8 bases match TRBD1. This CDR3 is 15 amino acids long. The germline gives CDR1 MDHEN, CDR2 SYDVKM. Trimming removed 6 bases from V and 7 bases from J; junction bases left unmatched: 13. CDR3 loop: CASRRGRTGFVEAFF. CDR3 DNA sequence: TGTGCCAGCAGACGAGGGCGGACAGGGTTTGTTGAAGCTTTCTTT.

The chain has TRBV19 and TRBJ1-3; the D is unclear. The CDR3 has 15 amino acids. The germline V and J ends were trimmed by 10 bases and 1 base, with 17 bases remaining between them. The germline gives CDR1 LNHDA, CDR2 SQIVND (reference sequence). Written as DNA, the CDR3 is TGTGCCACTGCCTCTTGGGAGGGATCTGGAAACACCATATATTTT. It is translated as CATASWEGSGNTIYF. Variable domain in full (rest from reference TRBV19 and TRBJ1-3): DGGITQSPKYLFRKEGQNVTLSCEQNLNHDAMYWYRQDPGQGLRLIYYSQIVNDFQKGDIAEGYSVSREKKESFPLTVTSAQKNPTAFYLCATASWEGSGNTIYFGEGSWLTVV.

This clone showed up many times. The chain recombines TRBV6-8 with TRBJ1-4; D gene unclear. Trimming pared 2 bases from V and 0 bases from J, leaving 13 bases between. Germline V lookup: CDR1 MNHGY, CDR2 SAAAGT. This CDR3 contains 17 residues. Here the CDR3 reads CASSYAGQKATNEKLFF. CDR3 DNA: TGTGCCAGCAGTTACGCGGGTCAAAAGGCAACTAATGAAAAACTGTTTTTT.

The V gene is TRBV10-2, the J gene TRBJ2-3; tentative D call: TRBD2 (6 bases). V lost 3 bases, J lost 8 bases, and 12 bases lay in between. The V gene's germline CDR1 is WSHSY and CDR2 SAAADI. The CDR3 runs to 13 residues. The CDR3, as DNA: TGCGCCAGCAGTGATTGGAGGGAATCTACGCAGTATTTT. Translated, it gives CASSDWRESTQYF.

In its sample, this clone was seen a few times. The rearrangement links TRBV6-8 to TRBJ2-6; D tentatively reads TRBD1 or TRBD2 (5 bases each). The V end lost 5 bases, the J end lost 0 bases, and 14 bases lay between the germline ends. Germline CDR1 MNHGY, CDR2 SAAAGT. This CDR3 has 17 amino acids. The CDR3 loop is CASSRWGRNSGANVLTF. The CDR3 region has the DNA TGTGCCAGCAGTCGCTGGGGACGGAACTCTGGGGCCAACGTCCTGACTTTC.

This chain uses TRBV14 with TRBJ1-3; D is unresolved. Germline V gives CDR1 SGHDN, CDR2 FVKESK. Trimming stripped 4 bases from V and 0 bases from J, with 16 bases between. The CDR3 sequence is 17 residues long. The CDR3 reads CASSPWARRTSGNTIYF. Here the CDR3 DNA reads TGTGCCAGCAGCCCCTGGGCCCGCCGAACCTCTGGAAACACCATATATTTT. The full variable domain, its missing parts supplied by reference TRBV14 and TRBJ1-3, is EAGVTQFPSHSVIEKGQTVTLRCDPISGHDNLYWYRRVMGKEIKFLLHFVKESKQDESGMPNNRFLAERTGGTYSTLKVQPAELEDSGVYFCASSPWARRTSGNTIYFGEGSWLTVV.

This clone was observed a few times. The chain recombines TRBV6-8 with TRBJ1-4, with TRBD1 matching 8 bases. Trimming took 7 bases from V and 5 from J; bases not matched to a gene: 3. The germline CDR1 and CDR2 sequences are MNHGY and SAAAGT. There are 13 residues in the CDR3. The CDR3 DNA reads as TGTGCCAGCAACTGGGACAGGAATGAAAAACTGTTTTTT. This sequence encodes CASNWDRNEKLFF.

This chain links TRBV19 with TRBJ2-3; D is unresolved. CDR1 LNHDA and CDR2 SQIVND come from the germline V gene (reference sequence). The CDR3 runs to 11 residues. Trimming removed 4 bases from V and 5 bases from J, with 4 bases in between. The CDR3 region is CASSTIDTQYF. The CDR3 region has the DNA TGTGCCAGTAGTACTATAGATACGCAGTATTTT.

This clone was picked up a small number of times. CDR3 residues: CASSLVAGAASTDTQYF. In DNA form, the CDR3 reads TGTGCCAGCAGCTTAGTGGCGGGGGCGGCTAGCACAGATACGCAGTATTTT. The rearrangement uses TRBV11-3 and TRBJ2-3; possibly TRBD2 for D (7 bases). The germline CDR1 and CDR2 sequences are SGHNT and YENEEA. V was cut by 1 base and J by 0 bases, with 14 bases left in between. The CDR3 has 17 residues.

This clone has just a few counts. The CDR3 coding sequence is TGTGCCAGCAGCATAGGACAGGGCAGAGCCTACGAGCAGTACTTC. It translates to CASSIGQGRAYEQYF. The genes are TRBV11-3 and TRBJ2-7, with 8 nucleotides matching TRBD1. The CDR3 extends over 15 amino acids. Germline lookup yields CDR1 SGHNT and CDR2 YENEEA. Trimming removed 5 bases from V and 2 bases from J; junction bases left unmatched: 8.

This clone turned up a few times. J is TRBJ1-2 and V is TRBV28; 7 bases map to TRBD1. The CDR3 runs to 13 residues. Germline assignment: CDR1 MDHEN and CDR2 SYDVKM. Germline trimming cut 6 bases from V and 4 bases from J; bases unmatched to any gene: 5. Written as DNA, the CDR3 is TGTGCCAGCAGCCCGGGACAGAGCTATGGCTACACCTTC. Translated: CASSPGQSYGYTF.

Within the sample, this clone is medium-sized. The V call is TRBV6-8, the J call TRBJ1-1; possible D gene TRBD1, 6 bases. The CDR3 totals 15 residues. The germline gives CDR1 MNHGY, CDR2 SAAAGT. V lost 0 bases and J lost 2, with 10 bases in between. This CDR3 reads CASSYSRGLNTEAFF. The CDR3 DNA reads as TGTGCCAGCAGTTACTCGAGGGGGTTAAACACTGAAGCTTTCTTT.

To note about this clone: Mismatch with germline at one junction end may stem from a read error. This sequence joins TRBV11-3 and TRBJ1-6; the D gene is possibly TRBD1 (6 bases). Germline loops: CDR1 SGHNT, CDR2 YENEEA. This CDR3 is 16 amino acids long. The CDR3 DNA follows: TGTGCCAGCAGCTTTATACAGGGTCAAGCAGGCTCACCCTTCCACTTT. Protein: CASSFIQGQAGSPFHF.

In DNA, the CDR3 is TGTGCCAGCTCATCAACACAGGAGGCCGAGCAGTACTTC. Translating it yields CASSSTQEAEQYF. The gene calls are TRBV18 and TRBJ2-7; D is possibly TRBD1 or TRBD2 (5 bases each). Deletions cut 5 bases from V and 6 bases from J, with 14 bases between. Germline values: CDR1 KGHSH, CDR2 LQKENI. This CDR3 region has 13 residues.

By share, this clone ranks as medium-sized (0.01 to 0.1%). CDR3 nucleotide sequence: TGTGCCTGGAGTGTTTACAACACCGGGGAGCTGTTTTTT. It translates to CAWSVYNTGELFF. The rearrangement uses TRBV30 and TRBJ2-2; no reliable D call. V gave up 0 bases and J gave up 2 bases, with 4 bases separating them. CDR3 length: 13 residues. Per germline, CDR1 GTSNPN and CDR2 SVGIG (reference sequence).

This clone was seen at least ten times. The chain links TRBV11-3 to TRBJ1-1, with D tentatively TRBD1 (5 bases). V lost 2 bases and J 5 bases, leaving 15 bases between the germline ends. The CDR3 is 15 amino acids. Germline V gene data show CDR1 as SGHNT and CDR2 as YENEEA. CDR3 amino acids: CASSLNLGGATEAFF. CDR3 DNA sequence: TGTGCCAGCAGCTTAAATTTGGGTGGGGCAACTGAAGCTTTCTTT.

The chain has TRBV30 and TRBJ2-5; a weak D match, TRBD2 (6 bases). This CDR3 is 17 amino acids long. The germline CDR1 and CDR2 sequences are GTSNPN and SVGIG (reference sequence). The V and J ends lost 0 bases and 5 bases respectively, with 22 bases between them. The CDR3 reads CAWSVLGRGNLLETQYF. The CDR3 DNA reads as TGTGCCTGGAGTGTACTTGGCCGGGGGAACCTCTTGGAGACCCAGTACTTC.

The chain is built from TRBV7-2 and TRBJ2-1, with TRBD1 identical over 9 bases. CDR1 is SGHTA, CDR2 FQGNSA, per germline. CDR3 length: 13 amino acids. V was clipped by 6 bases and J by 8 bases; unmatched bases: 5. CDR3 DNA sequence: TGTGCCAGCAGTTTACAGGGGGCCGATGAGCAGTTCTTC. It yields the protein CASSLQGADEQFF.

The chain carries TRBV7-6 and TRBJ2-1, with 7 bases fitting TRBD2. This CDR3 region has 15 residues. The J segment lost 7 bases and the V segment lost 4 bases, leaving 10 bases of the junction unmatched. The germline V gene encodes CDR1 SGHVS and CDR2 FNYEAQ. DNA for the CDR3: TGTGCCAGCAGCTCCCGGGACCTGGGGGGGAATGAGCAGTTCTTC. Translated: CASSSRDLGGNEQFF.

As DNA, the CDR3 is TGTGCCAGCTCAGTTGGACTAGCGGGGGGCCGAGAGACCCAGTACTTC. Translated: CASSVGLAGGRETQYF. The rearrangement joins TRBV18 to TRBJ2-5; 14 bases align to TRBD2. CDR1 and CDR2 (germline): KGHSH, LQKENI. CDR3 size: 16 residues. J gave up 4 bases and V 5 bases, and 6 bases lay outside the gene matches.

The CDR3 sequence: CASSGTGRDDEKLFF. DNA of the CDR3: TGTGCCAGCAGCGGCACTGGCAGGGATGATGAAAAACTGTTTTTT. The rearrangement joins TRBV9 to TRBJ1-4; TRBD1 is a possible D gene (5 bases). This CDR3 spans 15 amino acids. Germline values: CDR1 SGDLS, CDR2 YYNGEE. The V gene lost 3 bases and the J gene lost 6 bases, with 15 bases spanning the gap.

The V call is TRBV30, the J call TRBJ1-2, with D hard to call. The CDR3 runs 11 residues. CDR1 is GTSNPN and CDR2 is SVGIG in the germline V gene (reference sequence). Trimming stripped 1 base from V and 3 bases from J, with 3 bases between. This CDR3 reads CAWSGDYGYTF. The DNA of the CDR3 is TGTGCCTGGAGTGGAGACTATGGCTACACCTTC.

The chain joins TRBV11-3 to TRBJ1-4, with unresolved D. The CDR3 is 15 amino acids. Germline CDR1 reads SGHNT; CDR2 reads YENEEA. The V end lost 5 bases, the J end lost 0 bases, and 10 bases lay between the germline ends. CDR3 loop: CASSPQVATNEKLFF. The CDR3 DNA follows: TGTGCCAGCAGCCCCCAAGTTGCAACTAATGAAAAACTGTTTTTT.